This TCR beta chain was retrieved from a study of blood T cell repertoires in COVID-19. At the level of the study: Sites in the United States, Italy and Spain provided acute and convalescent COVID-19 samples.

Seattle participants joined during active infection and were tracked over time. This clone was counted once. Per the original methods: Estimation of nucleated cell counts relied on the amplification of reference gene primers. Sequenced by immunoSEQ multiplex PCR; TCRdb stores in-frame clones only, minus some. V and J calls plus clone size are reproduced from that table; the DNA served to infer D and trimming. The data contain 80,000 or so clones, approximately 85% of them seen just once; the ten biggest clones take up roughly 8.9%. The CDR3 has 14 amino acids. V lost 1 base and J lost 6; bases outside the gene matches: 7. CDR1 is SQVTM, CDR2 ANQGSEA, per germline.

The chain recombines TRBV29-1 with TRBJ2-3; 7 nucleotides agree with TRBD2. The sequence derives from a man aged 45-65 years with COVID-19, enrolled during active disease. The sample comprised peripheral blood. CDR3 loop: CSVEGGGSGDTQYF. In DNA form, the CDR3 reads TGCAGCGTTGAAGGGGGCGGGAGTGGGGATACGCAGTATTTT.